A single T cell receptor beta chain is shown here with its context. The antigen is unknown. This entry belongs to a study of CD8+ T cells in alopecia areata. General study findings and limits: Especially in alopecia totalis/universalis, lesional scalp showed greater clonality than normal scalp did.

CDR3 length: 14 residues. The germline gives CDR1 SGHDN, CDR2 FVKESK. The V end was cut by 1 base, the J end by 2 bases, with 8 bases between. Sequencing relied on a cDNA template that was reverse transcribed from extracted RNA. Clones were sequenced by immunoSEQ multiplex PCR, and TCRdb holds only the in-frame ones, with some missing. Of roughly 150,000 clones detected, under 60% appear once; the ten largest clones hold roughly a fifth. The sequence was obtained from a human donor with alopecia areata. The chain combines TRBV14 with TRBJ1-1; D unclear. Sequenced here: CD8+ T cells sorted from blood, sampled at week 0. This chain's CDR3 is CASSQVGGNTEAFF. For the CDR3, the DNA is TGTGCCAGCAGCCAAGTCGGCGGTAACACTGAAGCTTTCTTT.